The clone carrying this T cell receptor (beta chain) showed up just a few times. The data originate from a study of kidney transplant recipient with SARS-CoV-2 infection. CDR3 length: 19 residues. TCRdb processed the reads anew with MiXCR; each CDR3 protein has one entry. Among about 250,000 distinct CDR3 sequences, roughly 26% were seen once, and the ten largest hold less than 8.5%. This sequence joins TRBV21-1 and TRBJ2-2; the table's D gene call, TRBD2, was not cross checked with the DNA. TRBV21-1 is labeled a pseudogene. The sequence derives from a male patient aged 25 to 39 who had COVID-19 and was a kidney transplant recipient. A subset of T cells may come from the graft donor. Sample: a blood sample, taken at baseline and around day 120 from a kidney transplant recipient. CDR3 sequence reads: CASSNRAGLAGSDTGELFF. CDR3 bases: TGTGCCAGCAGCAATCGAGCCGGGCTAGCGGGTTCCGACACCGGGGAGCTGTTTTTT.